A selection of T cell receptor beta chains follows, all from one sample in a study of type 1 regulatory T cells. TCRdb called the reads again in MiXCR, with one record for every CDR3 protein. In the table there are more than 20,000 distinct CDR3 sequences, 55% to 80% of which are singletons. Their antigen targets remain unknown. The sequenced sample was cultured T cells, either the whole culture or a sorted T cell fraction (not recorded which). These receptors were taken from a human donor in good health. The CDR3 runs from the conserved cysteine through the conserved F or W. The order of the fields is CDR3 DNA, CDR3 protein, clone size, D gene, V gene, J gene. A D gene is named only where the DNA matches it firmly. Clone size appears in some rows only: once, few, many, or a class for an expanded clone.

cdr3_nt: TGCGCCAGCTTTGGGACAGGGGGCAACACCGGGGAGCTGTTTTTT
cdr3_aa: CASFGTGGNTGELFF
clone_size: NA
d_call: TRBD1
v_call: TRBV5-1
j_call: TRBJ2-2

cdr3_nt: TGTGCCACCAGTGATTTGGGTGCCGGGTCCACCGGGGAGCTGTTTTTT
cdr3_aa: CATSDLGAGSTGELFF
clone_size: NA
d_call: NA
v_call: TRBV24-1
j_call: TRBJ2-2

cdr3_nt: TGTGCCAGCAGCCCTCGAGGGGGTCTAGTGGGCTACACCTTC
cdr3_aa: CASSPRGGLVGYTF
clone_size: NA
d_call: NA
v_call: TRBV7-8
j_call: TRBJ1-2

cdr3_nt: TGTGCCAGCAGCTTTACAGGGAACAATGCTCAGTACTTC
cdr3_aa: CASSFTGNNAQYF
clone_size: few
d_call: NA
v_call: TRBV7-2
j_call: TRBJ2-4

cdr3_nt: TGCAGTGCGGCAGGACAGTGGGGTACTGAAGCTTTCTTT
cdr3_aa: CSAAGQWGTEAFF
clone_size: NA
d_call: NA
v_call: TRBV20-1
j_call: TRBJ1-1

cdr3_nt: TGTGCCATCGGGGTCGGGAACACCGGGGAGCTGTTTTTT
cdr3_aa: CAIGVGNTGELFF
clone_size: NA
d_call: NA
v_call: TRBV10-3
j_call: TRBJ2-2

cdr3_nt: TGCACTATCACAGGGCCGAACACTGAAGCTTTCTTT
cdr3_aa: CTITGPNTEAFF
clone_size: NA
d_call: NA
v_call: TRBV20-1
j_call: TRBJ1-1

cdr3_nt: TGTGCCACCAGTGATTTGCCACCTAAAGAGACCCAGTACTTC
cdr3_aa: CATSDLPPKETQYF
clone_size: few
d_call: NA
v_call: TRBV24-1
j_call: TRBJ2-5

cdr3_nt: TGTGCCATCAGTGAGTCGACGGGGGGGGCGACCCAGTACTTC
cdr3_aa: CAISESTGGATQYF
clone_size: NA
d_call: TRBD2
v_call: TRBV10-3
j_call: TRBJ2-5

cdr3_nt: TGTGCCAGCAGTCTCGCGGGACAGGGGAATGAAAAACTGTTTTTT
cdr3_aa: CASSLAGQGNEKLFF
clone_size: NA
d_call: TRBD1
v_call: TRBV3-1
j_call: TRBJ1-4

cdr3_nt: TGTGCCAGCAGTGAATCCAGGGGGCGCGGAAACACCATATATTTT
cdr3_aa: CASSESRGRGNTIYF
clone_size: NA
d_call: TRBD1
v_call: TRBV12-3/TRBV12-4
j_call: TRBJ1-3

cdr3_nt: TGTGCCAGCAGCCGGGGACGGGAAATTACAGCCAGCAATCAGCCCCAGCATTTT
cdr3_aa: CASSRGREITASNQPQHF
clone_size: NA
d_call: NA
v_call: TRBV28
j_call: TRBJ1-5

cdr3_nt: TGCGCCAGCAGCTTGGTCCCGGGGGCCGGCACAGATACGCAGTATTTT
cdr3_aa: CASSLVPGAGTDTQYF
clone_size: NA
d_call: NA
v_call: TRBV5-1
j_call: TRBJ2-3

cdr3_nt: TGTGCCAGCAGTGGAGGAGACCTGGGCACAGATACGCAGTATTTT
cdr3_aa: CASSGGDLGTDTQYF
clone_size: NA
d_call: NA
v_call: TRBV6-1
j_call: TRBJ2-3

cdr3_nt: TGTGCCAGCAGTCACGACAGTGCCTCCCGCACAGATACGCAGTATTTT
cdr3_aa: CASSHDSASRTDTQYF
clone_size: NA
d_call: NA
v_call: TRBV4-2
j_call: TRBJ2-3

cdr3_nt: TGTGCCAGCAGCGTAGGGAGCACCGGGGAGCTGTTTTTT
cdr3_aa: CASSVGSTGELFF
clone_size: few
d_call: NA
v_call: TRBV9
j_call: TRBJ2-2

cdr3_nt: TGCAGCGTTGAAGACCCCACGGTGAATTACGAGCAGTACTTC
cdr3_aa: CSVEDPTVNYEQYF
clone_size: NA
d_call: NA
v_call: TRBV29-1
j_call: TRBJ2-7

cdr3_nt: TGCAGTGCTAATCTAGCGGGGCAAGAGACCCAGTACTTC
cdr3_aa: CSANLAGQETQYF
clone_size: NA
d_call: TRBD2
v_call: TRBV20-1
j_call: TRBJ2-5

cdr3_nt: TGTGCCAGCAGTGAAGTTCTCGAGCAGTACTTC
cdr3_aa: CASSEVLEQYF
clone_size: NA
d_call: NA
v_call: TRBV2
j_call: TRBJ2-7

cdr3_nt: TGTGCCACCAGCAGGGGGACGAACAGCTATGGCTACACCTTC
cdr3_aa: CATSRGTNSYGYTF
clone_size: few
d_call: NA
v_call: TRBV15
j_call: TRBJ1-2

cdr3_nt: TGTGCCACCAGCAGAGATAGGCGGGGGGAGACAGATACGCAGTATTTT
cdr3_aa: CATSRDRRGETDTQYF
clone_size: NA
d_call: TRBD2
v_call: TRBV15
j_call: TRBJ2-3

cdr3_nt: TGTGCCAGCAGTTTGGGGCAGGGAGTCAATCAGCCCCAGCATTTT
cdr3_aa: CASSLGQGVNQPQHF
clone_size: NA
d_call: NA
v_call: TRBV12-3/TRBV12-4
j_call: TRBJ1-5

cdr3_nt: TGTGCCAGCACCCCACTCACAGATACGCAGTATTTT
cdr3_aa: CASTPLTDTQYF
clone_size: NA
d_call: NA
v_call: TRBV12-3/TRBV12-4
j_call: TRBJ2-3

cdr3_nt: TGTGCCAGTAATAAAGGGACATTCGACAACTATGGCTACACCTTC
cdr3_aa: CASNKGTFDNYGYTF
clone_size: NA
d_call: NA
v_call: TRBV19
j_call: TRBJ1-2

cdr3_nt: TGCGCCAGCAGCTTGGCCGCTGGGGGTAATGAAAAACTGTTTTTT
cdr3_aa: CASSLAAGGNEKLFF
clone_size: NA
d_call: NA
v_call: TRBV5-1
j_call: TRBJ1-4

cdr3_nt: TGTGCCAGCAGTTCAGGGGGACACGCTTCCCATGAGCAGTTCTTC
cdr3_aa: CASSSGGHASHEQFF
clone_size: NA
d_call: TRBD1
v_call: TRBV12-3/TRBV12-4
j_call: TRBJ2-1

cdr3_nt: TGCAGCGTTGAGGGTTTAGAGGCTAACTATGGCTACACCTTC
cdr3_aa: CSVEGLEANYGYTF
clone_size: NA
d_call: NA
v_call: TRBV29-1
j_call: TRBJ1-2

cdr3_nt: TGCGCCAGCAGCACTAAGACAGGTGGAAACTATGGCTACACCTTC
cdr3_aa: CASSTKTGGNYGYTF
clone_size: NA
d_call: NA
v_call: TRBV5-1
j_call: TRBJ1-2

cdr3_nt: TGTGCCAGCAGCCAAGATTACGGGAAGCAGTACTTC
cdr3_aa: CASSQDYGKQYF
clone_size: NA
d_call: NA
v_call: TRBV3-1
j_call: TRBJ2-7

cdr3_nt: TGTGCCAGCAGGTTCGGGGCCAACGTCCTGACTTTC
cdr3_aa: CASRFGANVLTF
clone_size: NA
d_call: NA
v_call: TRBV12-3/TRBV12-4
j_call: TRBJ2-6

cdr3_nt: TGCGCCAGCAGCCAAGCTTCCGGGACAGGGATCTATGGCTACACCTTC
cdr3_aa: CASSQASGTGIYGYTF
clone_size: NA
d_call: TRBD1
v_call: TRBV4-1
j_call: TRBJ1-2

cdr3_nt: TGTGCCAGCGGGGTCACCGGGGAGCTGTTTTTT
cdr3_aa: CASGVTGELFF
clone_size: NA
d_call: NA
v_call: TRBV9
j_call: TRBJ2-2

cdr3_nt: TGTGCCAGCAGTTACTCGAAGGGTGTCGCGCCCTACGAGCAGTACTTC
cdr3_aa: CASSYSKGVAPYEQYF
clone_size: NA
d_call: NA
v_call: TRBV6-2/TRBV6-3
j_call: TRBJ2-7

cdr3_nt: TGTGCCAGTAGTATAAAGGGGTCGGGGACTGAAGCTTTCTTT
cdr3_aa: CASSIKGSGTEAFF
clone_size: NA
d_call: NA
v_call: TRBV19
j_call: TRBJ1-1

cdr3_nt: TGTGCCAGCAGCCGTGATGGGTACAATGAGCAGTTCTTC
cdr3_aa: CASSRDGYNEQFF
clone_size: NA
d_call: NA
v_call: TRBV12-3/TRBV12-4
j_call: TRBJ2-1

cdr3_nt: TGTGCCAGCAGTGAAGCGGTCCAGAACTCCCGGCCCTTCTTC
cdr3_aa: CASSEAVQNSRPFF
clone_size: few
d_call: NA
v_call: TRBV2
j_call: TRBJ1-2

cdr3_nt: TGTGCCAGCAGCTCCAGGGTAAGAATGAACACTGAAGCTTTCTTT
cdr3_aa: CASSSRVRMNTEAFF
clone_size: NA
d_call: NA
v_call: TRBV11-2
j_call: TRBJ1-1